These T cell receptor beta chains were read from a single sample in a study of blood T cell repertoires in COVID-19. The data were produced by immunoSEQ multiplex PCR, yet TCRdb's version contains in-frame clones alone and is incomplete. The sample holds approximately 360,000 clones, around 87% seen once. The sample was PBMCs or T cells enriched from blood (not recorded which). The source is a man aged 40-50 years in a cohort exposed to, infected with or recovered from COVID-19 (not recorded which). Both conserved end residues are part of each CDR3. D genes are given only for firm matches. Not every row has a clone size; where given, it reads once, few, many or a size class.

>TRBV4-2|TRBJ1-4|.|TRBD1
CASSLGTDPTNEKLFF
TGTGCCAGCAGCCTTGGGACAGATCCAACTAATGAAAAACTGTTTTTT
>TRBV27|TRBJ2-7|.|.
CASSTPGARGRGYEQYF
TGTGCCAGCAGTACGCCGGGAGCTAGAGGGAGAGGGTACGAGCAGTACTTC
>TRBV7-2|TRBJ1-2|.|TRBD1
CASSLDGPGGGYTF
TGTGCCAGCAGCTTAGATGGGCCAGGGGGCGGCTACACCTTC
>TRBV4-1|TRBJ1-3|.|.
CASSQDLGSVSGNTIYF
TGCGCCAGCAGCCAAGATCTGGGCTCAGTCTCTGGAAACACCATATATTTT
>TRBV6-5|TRBJ1-2|.|.
CANPRSAYGYTF
TGTGCCAACCCCCGGAGTGCGTATGGCTACACCTTC
>TRBV5-1|TRBJ2-1|.|TRBD2
CASSLEASGALNEQFF
TGCGCCAGCAGCTTGGAGGCTAGCGGAGCCCTCAATGAGCAGTTCTTC
>TRBV6-5|TRBJ2-7|.|TRBD1
CASRGGQAYEQYF
TGTGCCAGCAGGGGGGGACAGGCCTACGAGCAGTACTTC
>TRBV6-5|TRBJ1-1|.|TRBD1
CASSPQGAGTEAFF
TGTGCCAGCAGTCCTCAGGGGGCCGGCACTGAAGCTTTCTTT
>TRBV3-1/TRBV3-2|TRBJ2-7|.|TRBD2
CASSLGTSGYEQYF
TGTGCCAGCAGCCTCGGGACTAGCGGCTACGAGCAGTACTTC
>TRBV9|TRBJ1-2|.|.
CASSVDRGYTF
TGTGCCAGCAGCGTAGATCGTGGCTACACCTTC
>TRBV6-5|TRBJ2-5|.|.
CASQVVYQETQYF
TGTGCCAGCCAGGTTGTATATCAAGAGACCCAGTACTTC
>TRBV7-9|TRBJ1-4|few|.
CASSPPHNEKLFF
TGTGCCAGCAGCCCACCACACAATGAAAAACTGTTTTTT
>TRBV6-6|TRBJ2-5|.|TRBD2
CASSYTGGGTETQYF
TGTGCCAGCAGTTACACCGGGGGGGGTACAGAGACCCAGTACTTC
>TRBV7-7|TRBJ2-1|.|.
CASSSRLYNEQFF
TGTGCCAGCAGCTCAAGACTGTACAATGAGCAGTTCTTC
>TRBV5-1|TRBJ2-3|.|TRBD2
CASSLGGRAPGLTDTQYF
TGCGCCAGCAGCCTGGGTGGGAGGGCCCCTGGCCTCACAGATACGCAGTATTTT
>TRBV5-1|TRBJ1-3|once|TRBD1
CASSVGQGRSGNTIYF
TGCGCCAGCAGCGTCGGACAGGGACGGTCTGGAAACACCATATATTTT
>TRBV28|TRBJ2-7|.|TRBD1
CASSLPGQGSYEQYF
TGTGCCAGCAGCCTCCCCGGACAGGGATCATACGAGCAGTACTTC
>TRBV30|TRBJ1-6|.|.
CAWAGQMNSPLHF
TGTGCCTGGGCTGGACAGATGAATTCACCCCTCCACTTT
>TRBV19|TRBJ1-1|.|.
CASSAQGIGETEAFF
TGTGCCAGTAGTGCGCAGGGGATTGGTGAAACTGAAGCTTTCTTT
>TRBV5-6|TRBJ2-7|.|.
CASSLRVEQYF
TGTGCCAGCAGCTTGCGGGTCGAGCAGTACTTC
>TRBV15|TRBJ2-1|.|TRBD2
CATSRAGSGSNEQFF
TGTGCCACCAGCAGAGCGGGTAGCGGGAGCAATGAGCAGTTCTTC
>TRBV2|TRBJ1-5|.|TRBD1
CASRGRDSWPQHF
TGTGCCAGCAGAGGCCGGGACAGCTGGCCCCAGCATTTT
>TRBV19|TRBJ1-6|.|TRBD1
CASSTTGTGLSLHF
TGTGCCAGTAGTACAACCGGGACAGGCCTTTCCCTCCACTTT
>TRBV5-4|TRBJ1-4|once|TRBD1
CASSLQRGQDEKLFF
TGTGCCAGCAGCTTGCAGAGGGGGCAGGATGAAAAACTGTTTTTT
>TRBV5-1|TRBJ2-1|few|TRBD2
CASSFGTSGKSEQFF
TGCGCCAGCAGCTTCGGGACTAGCGGGAAGAGTGAGCAGTTCTTC
>TRBV19|TRBJ2-2|.|.
CASSISGNTGELFF
TGTGCCAGTAGTATCTCAGGAAACACCGGGGAGCTGTTTTTT
>TRBV27|TRBJ1-3|.|TRBD1
CASRAGGPGNTIYF
TGTGCCAGCAGGGCAGGGGGTCCTGGAAACACCATATATTTT
>TRBV6-2/TRBV6-3|TRBJ2-4|.|TRBD1
CASSFETGDFRGNIQYF
TGTGCCAGCAGTTTCGAGACAGGGGACTTTCGGGGAAACATTCAGTACTTC
>TRBV3-1/TRBV3-2|TRBJ2-7|.|TRBD1
CASSQGQSYEQYF
TGTGCCAGCAGCCAGGGACAGTCCTACGAGCAGTACTTC
>TRBV18|TRBJ2-1|.|TRBD2
CASSPLAVGYNEQFF
TGTGCCAGCTCGCCGCTAGCGGTGGGATACAATGAGCAGTTCTTC
>TRBV29-1|TRBJ2-1|.|.
CSVGDSEQFF
TGCAGCGTTGGTGATAGTGAGCAGTTCTTC
>TRBV10-3|TRBJ1-1|.|.
CAISAGNDLAFF
TGTGCCATCAGTGCAGGGAATGATCTGGCTTTCTTT
>TRBV30|TRBJ2-7|.|.
CAWSRGTATYEQYF
TGTGCCTGGAGTAGAGGTACGGCGACCTACGAGCAGTACTTC
>TRBV28|TRBJ1-5|.|TRBD1
CASSSRDRAVQPQHF
TGTGCCAGCAGTTCACGGGACAGGGCGGTACAGCCCCAGCATTTT
>TRBV15|TRBJ1-1|.|TRBD1
CATSRDRRTGWYTEAFF
TGTGCCACCAGCAGAGATCGAAGGACAGGGTGGTATACTGAAGCTTTCTTT
>TRBV6-5|TRBJ1-2|.|TRBD1
CASSQGQGGYTF
TGTGCCAGCAGTCAGGGACAGGGTGGCTACACCTTC
>TRBV9|TRBJ1-6|.|TRBD1
CASSPDRGHNSPLHF
TGTGCCAGCAGCCCCGACAGGGGACATAATTCACCCCTCCACTTT
>TRBV7-9|TRBJ1-6|.|TRBD1
CASRTTGANSPLHF
TGTGCCAGCAGGACGACAGGGGCAAATTCACCCCTCCACTTT
>TRBV27|TRBJ1-1|.|.
CASSPPDSYLEAFF
TGTGCCAGCAGCCCCCCGGACAGTTACCTTGAAGCTTTCTTT
>TRBV5-1|TRBJ2-7|.|TRBD2
CASSLASSGRAARSYEQYF
TGCGCCAGCAGCTTGGCGTCTAGCGGGAGGGCTGCTCGATCCTACGAGCAGTACTTC
>TRBV6-6|TRBJ2-6|.|.
CASAPSGANVLTF
TGTGCCAGCGCGCCCTCTGGGGCCAACGTCCTGACTTTC
>TRBV2|TRBJ1-3|few|.
CASSAVSSGNTIYF
TGTGCCAGCAGTGCCGTGTCCTCTGGAAACACCATATATTTT
>TRBV7-9|TRBJ2-2|.|.
CASSLAIDTGELFF
TGTGCCAGCAGCCTTGCCATAGACACCGGGGAGCTGTTTTTT
>TRBV6-5|TRBJ2-2|.|.
CASDKTNTGELFF
TGTGCCAGCGACAAAACGAACACCGGGGAGCTGTTTTTT
>TRBV3-1/TRBV3-2|TRBJ1-6|.|.
CASSRGGFGGSSYNSPLHF
TGTGCCAGCAGCCGTGGAGGGTTCGGCGGCAGCTCCTATAATTCACCCCTCCACTTT
>TRBV5-6|TRBJ1-3|.|.
CASSRVDRPGNTIYF
TGTGCCAGCAGCCGAGTTGACAGGCCTGGAAACACCATATATTTT
>TRBV30|TRBJ1-5|few|TRBD1
CASGTANQPQHF
TGTGCCTCCGGGACAGCCAATCAGCCCCAGCATTTT
>TRBV14|TRBJ2-3|.|TRBD2
CASSQDRTSGASTDTQYF
TGTGCCAGCAGCCAAGATCGGACTAGCGGGGCTAGCACAGATACGCAGTATTTT
>TRBV11-2|TRBJ1-6|.|TRBD1
CASKKSGQGNSPLHF
TGTGCCAGCAAGAAATCGGGACAGGGTAATTCACCCCTCCACTTT
>TRBV5-1|TRBJ1-1|.|TRBD1
CASSPGQGMDTEAFF
TGCGCCAGCAGCCCGGGACAGGGAATGGACACTGAAGCTTTCTTT
>TRBV6-1|TRBJ2-7|.|TRBD2
CASSEPREGYYEQYF
TGTGCCAGCAGTGAACCCCGGGAGGGGTACTACGAGCAGTACTTC
>TRBV6-5|TRBJ1-3|.|.
CASGHRSGNTIYF
TGTGCCAGCGGTCACAGGTCAGGAAACACCATATATTTT
>TRBV6-5|TRBJ2-3|.|TRBD1
CASSRDSVMVNTQYF
TGTGCCAGCAGCCGGGACAGCGTTATGGTGAATACGCAGTATTTT
>TRBV15|TRBJ2-1|once|.
CATSRERWQGSEQFF
TGTGCCACCAGCAGAGAAAGGTGGCAGGGTAGTGAGCAGTTCTTC
>TRBV6-1|TRBJ2-4|.|.
CASSENLGGKNIQYF
TGTGCCAGCAGTGAAAACCTCGGGGGAAAAAACATTCAGTACTTC